This T cell receptor (beta chain) was sequenced during a study of blood T cell repertoires in COVID-19. Sequenced by immunoSEQ multiplex PCR; TCRdb stores in-frame clones only, minus some. This sample has a few hundred thousand clones; 70% to 85% occur once, and the top ten carry approximately 1.4%. The CDR3 covers 15 residues. V was trimmed by 4 bases and J by 1 base, leaving 11 bases between them. CDR1 and CDR2 (germline): SQVTM, ANQGSEA. This sequence joins TRBV29-1 and TRBJ1-6; D gene unclear. The receptor was isolated from a woman aged 40 to 55 with acute COVID-19. The specimen sequenced was PBMCs or T cells enriched from blood (not recorded which). The CDR3 reads CSVVVENSYNSPLHF. CDR3 nucleotides: TGCAGCGTTGTGGTGGAGAATTCCTATAATTCACCCCTCCACTTT. The whole variable domain, remainder taken from reference TRBV29-1 and TRBJ1-6, is SAVISQKPSRDICQRGTSLTIQCQVDSQVTMMFWYRQQPGQSLTLIATANQGSEATYESGFVIDKFPISRPNLTFSTLTVSNMSPEDSSIYLCSVVVENSYNSPLHFGNGTRLTVT.